The clone carrying this TCR beta chain was counted many times. The antigen remains unidentified. These data belong to a study of T cells in Graves' hyperthyroidism and ophthalmopathy. General observations from the study: Blood held most thyroid clonotypes expanded above 0.001 frequency. It was a median around 6 months before onset that the model predicted ophthalmopathy.

V was clipped by 4 bases and J by 1 base, with 14 bases between them. CDR1 SGHKS and CDR2 YYEKEE come from the germline V gene (reference sequence). The CDR3 has 16 residues. The study defined stable Graves' hyperthyroidism as no ophthalmopathy progression within 18 months. The CDR3 regions of TCR beta were amplified from RNA transcripts. First-round RT-PCR of the TCR CDR3 relied on the HTBI primer set. TCRdb itself ran the multiplex PCR reads through MiXCR, one entry per CDR3 protein. The table includes around 450,000 distinct CDR3 sequences, roughly 13% detected once. This chain uses TRBV5-5 with TRBJ2-2; unclear D gene. The source is a woman between 18 and 29 years old with Graves' hyperthyroidism. Material for sequencing was blood. CDR3 sequence (DNA): TGTGCCAGCAGCCCAACCCACGTGGAGAACACCGGGGAGCTGTTTTTT. Translated, it gives CASSPTHVENTGELFF.